This is a list of T cell receptor beta chains from one sample in a study of CXCR3-negative and CXCR3-positive naive CD8 T cells. TCRdb re-called the 5' RACE reads and catalogs CDR3 proteins one per entry, DNA excluded. Its listing shows 150,000 or so distinct CDR3 sequences. The sequenced sample was naive CXCR3+ CD8+ T cells from blood. Receptors originate from a human donor in good health. Some clones in this sample may be carry-over from other donors' samples. Both conserved end residues are part of each CDR3.

TRBV18	14	TRBJ2-5	CASSPPTLTETQYF
TRBV5-6	14	TRBJ2-2	CASSLVAPPGELFF
TRBV19	16	TRBJ2-2	CASSFSGRGNTGELFF
TRBV4-2	12	TRBJ2-3	CASSDRADTQYF
TRBV7-9	16	TRBJ2-1	CASSWEGEGLIEEQFF
TRBV14	15	TRBJ1-3	CASSPPHGSGNTIYF
TRBV11-3	14	TRBJ2-3	CASSPGQWTDTQYF
TRBV5-1	15	TRBJ2-2	CASSQGTGRTGELFF
TRBV29-1	14	TRBJ2-3	CSVEAPTSTDTQYF
TRBV7-7	15	TRBJ2-5	CASSLGGSPDETQYF
TRBV11-3	15	TRBJ2-7	CASSSGLAVYYKQYF
TRBV7-9	13	TRBJ1-1	CASSPPGTPEAFF
TRBV29-1	12	TRBJ2-5	CSAIGGQETQYF
TRBV29-1	14	TRBJ2-5	CSVVLAGAGETQYF
TRBV20-1	13	TRBJ2-1	CSAREGVANEQFF
TRBV10-3	13	TRBJ1-6	CAVREGGNSPLHF
TRBV5-4	12	TRBJ2-3	CASSFWGDTQYF
TRBV7-9	14	TRBJ1-1	CASSSHGSNTEAFF
TRBV12-3/TRBV12-4	14	TRBJ1-4	CASSPDRGNEKLFF
TRBV5-1	12	TRBJ2-1	CASSPTRNEQFF
TRBV7-9	16	TRBJ2-2	CASSFFVAGDTGELFF
TRBV6-6	13	TRBJ2-3	CASNSGSPDTQYF
TRBV28	13	TRBJ2-1	CASRSNNYNEQFF
TRBV4-1	14	TRBJ2-7	CASSPPGHNYEQYF